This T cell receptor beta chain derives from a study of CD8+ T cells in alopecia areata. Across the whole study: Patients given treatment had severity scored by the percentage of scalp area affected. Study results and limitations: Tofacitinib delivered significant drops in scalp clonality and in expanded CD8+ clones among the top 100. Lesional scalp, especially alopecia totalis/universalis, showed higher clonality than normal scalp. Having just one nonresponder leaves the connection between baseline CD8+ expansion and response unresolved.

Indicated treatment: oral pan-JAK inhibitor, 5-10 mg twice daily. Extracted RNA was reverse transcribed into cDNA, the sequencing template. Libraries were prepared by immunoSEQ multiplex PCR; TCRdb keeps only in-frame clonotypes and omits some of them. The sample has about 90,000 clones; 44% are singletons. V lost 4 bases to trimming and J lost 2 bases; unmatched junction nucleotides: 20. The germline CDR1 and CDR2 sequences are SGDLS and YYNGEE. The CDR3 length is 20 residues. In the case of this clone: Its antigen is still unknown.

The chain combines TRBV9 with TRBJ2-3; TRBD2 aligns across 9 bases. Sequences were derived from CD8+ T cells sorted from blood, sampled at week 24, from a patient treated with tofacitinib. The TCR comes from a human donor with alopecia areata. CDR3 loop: CASSLPSTGREGTYTDTQYF. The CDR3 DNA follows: TGTGCCAGCAGCCTTCCTTCCACGGGGCGGGAGGGCACCTACACAGATACGCAGTATTTT.